This TCR beta chain came from a study of CD8+ T cells in alopecia areata. Study-level findings and limits: Against the mouse data, patients shared TCRs less clearly, possibly for HLA reasons. Scalp lesions, especially in alopecia totalis/universalis, had higher clonality than normal scalp. Sequenced scalp T cells also include alphabeta T cells resident in normal skin.

The germline CDR1 and CDR2 sequences are SGHRS and YFSETQ. The CDR3 covers 15 residues. V was cut by 1 base and J by 7 bases, with 17 bases left in between. Specimens obtained from alopecia areata patients comprised lesional scalp punch biopsies and peripheral blood. Concerning this clone: Its antigen is currently unknown.

Isolated RNA was reverse transcribed into cDNA used as the sequencing template. The table came from immunoSEQ multiplex PCR; TCRdb's copy has only in-frame clones and leaves some out. Altogether 150,000 to 200,000 clones are present, approximately 59% being singletons, with the ten largest covering 14% to 15%. This rearrangement joins TRBV5-1 to TRBJ1-2; perhaps TRBD1 as D (6 bases). The clonotype originates from a human donor with alopecia areata. This material consisted of CD4+ T cells sorted from blood, taken at week 0. The CDR3 sequence: CASSLLARTDSGYTF. Written as DNA, the CDR3 is TGCGCCAGCAGCTTGCTCGCGAGGACAGATTCTGGCTACACCTTC.